The rows below give T cell receptor beta chains drawn from one sample of a study of early T cells in non-severe SARS-CoV-2 infection. TCRdb reanalysed the 5' RACE reads using MiXCR and keeps one entry per CDR3 protein. The table records 35,000 to 50,000 distinct CDR3 sequences, approximately 7.1% of them present only once. Sequencing was performed on whole blood. The receptors were sampled from an adult who was a healthcare worker with PCR-confirmed SARS-CoV-2 infection or an uninfected control (not recorded which). Both conserved end residues are part of each CDR3. D genes are given only for firm matches. Size is stated for part of the rows, as once, few or many counts, or as a class when the clone is expanded.

v_gene: TRBV6-6; j_gene: TRBJ2-5; d_gene: .; abundance: .; CDR3nt: TGTGCCAGCAGTTTTATCTCAGGTGTTCAAGAGACCCAGTACTTC; CDR3aa: CASSFISGVQETQYF
v_gene: TRBV3-2; j_gene: TRBJ2-5; d_gene: .; abundance: few; CDR3nt: TGTGCCAGCAGCCGGACTGGACAGGACCAAGAGACCCAGTACTTC; CDR3aa: CASSRTGQDQETQYF
v_gene: TRBV3-1; j_gene: TRBJ2-2; d_gene: TRBD1; abundance: few; CDR3nt: TGTGCCAGCAGCCTCGGACAGGGGGTTTACACCGGGGAGCTGTTTTTT; CDR3aa: CASSLGQGVYTGELFF
v_gene: TRBV11-2; j_gene: TRBJ2-7; d_gene: .; abundance: many; CDR3nt: TGTGCCAGCAGCTTTGGACCCGAACACTTCGCGCAGTACTTC; CDR3aa: CASSFGPEHFAQYF
v_gene: TRBV7-9; j_gene: TRBJ2-3; d_gene: .; abundance: many; CDR3nt: TGTGCCAGCAGCCACGCCGCAGGGTCCAGGGCAGATACGCAGTATTTT; CDR3aa: CASSHAAGSRADTQYF
v_gene: TRBV12-3/TRBV12-4; j_gene: TRBJ2-7; d_gene: TRBD1; abundance: many; CDR3nt: TGTGCCAGCAGACCGTCGACAGGGGCGCCGAACGAGCAGTACTTC; CDR3aa: CASRPSTGAPNEQYF
v_gene: TRBV11-2; j_gene: TRBJ2-2; d_gene: TRBD1; abundance: .; CDR3nt: TGTGCCAGCAGCCCAGGGGGCAACACCGGGGAGCTGTTTTTT; CDR3aa: CASSPGGNTGELFF
v_gene: TRBV7-2; j_gene: TRBJ2-5; d_gene: TRBD1; abundance: many; CDR3nt: TGTGCCAGCAGCTCGCCCTGGACAGGGCAAGAGACCCAGTACTTC; CDR3aa: CASSSPWTGQETQYF
v_gene: TRBV2; j_gene: TRBJ1-5; d_gene: .; abundance: many; CDR3nt: TGTGCCAGCAGTGAACTTGGCGGGAATAGCAATCAGCCCCAGCATTTT; CDR3aa: CASSELGGNSNQPQHF
v_gene: TRBV7-9; j_gene: TRBJ1-2; d_gene: .; abundance: .; CDR3nt: TGTGCCAGCAGCTTATCAGGGAAGGGCTATGGCTACACCTTC; CDR3aa: CASSLSGKGYGYTF
v_gene: TRBV7-9; j_gene: TRBJ1-2; d_gene: TRBD1; abundance: .; CDR3nt: TGTGCCAGCAGCTGGCTCACAGGGGGCAATGGCTACACCTTC; CDR3aa: CASSWLTGGNGYTF
v_gene: TRBV4-3; j_gene: TRBJ1-1; d_gene: .; abundance: few; CDR3nt: TGCGCCAGCAGCCAAGATGCGGTAATGAACACTGAAGCTTTCTTT; CDR3aa: CASSQDAVMNTEAFF
v_gene: TRBV12-3/TRBV12-4; j_gene: TRBJ1-2; d_gene: .; abundance: many; CDR3nt: TGTGCCAGCACCCCCAGAGGGTCTAACTATGGCTACACCTTC; CDR3aa: CASTPRGSNYGYTF
v_gene: TRBV6-6; j_gene: TRBJ1-2; d_gene: .; abundance: many; CDR3nt: TGTGCCAGCAGTTACGGACCGACTTACTATGGCTACACCTTC; CDR3aa: CASSYGPTYYGYTF
v_gene: TRBV19; j_gene: TRBJ2-5; d_gene: TRBD1; abundance: many; CDR3nt: TGTGCCAGTAGTAAAAAATCGGACAGGCCGTACCAAGAGACCCAGTACTTC; CDR3aa: CASSKKSDRPYQETQYF
v_gene: TRBV4-3; j_gene: TRBJ2-3; d_gene: TRBD2; abundance: few; CDR3nt: TGCGCCAGCAGCCAAGACATGGCTAGCGGGGGGTTGTCCGGCACAGATACGCAGTATTTT; CDR3aa: CASSQDMASGGLSGTDTQYF
v_gene: TRBV2; j_gene: TRBJ1-4; d_gene: .; abundance: .; CDR3nt: TGTGCCAGCCGAACTAATGAAAAACTGTTTTTT; CDR3aa: CASRTNEKLFF
v_gene: TRBV6-5; j_gene: TRBJ2-7; d_gene: TRBD1; abundance: many; CDR3nt: TGTGCCAGCACCGTCAGACAGGGATATTCCTACGAGCAGTACTTC; CDR3aa: CASTVRQGYSYEQYF
v_gene: TRBV20-1; j_gene: TRBJ2-7; d_gene: TRBD2; abundance: few; CDR3nt: TGCAGTGCTTGGACTAGCGGGGGGGCTGTTTCCGAGCAGTACTTC; CDR3aa: CSAWTSGGAVSEQYF
v_gene: TRBV3-1; j_gene: TRBJ2-1; d_gene: TRBD1; abundance: many; CDR3nt: TGTGCCAGCAGCCAAGACGAGGGGACAGGCTCCTACAATGAGCAGTTCTTC; CDR3aa: CASSQDEGTGSYNEQFF
v_gene: TRBV11-2; j_gene: TRBJ2-2; d_gene: .; abundance: few; CDR3nt: TGTGCCAGCAGCCCCCAGGGGAACACCGGGGAGCTGTTTTTT; CDR3aa: CASSPQGNTGELFF
v_gene: TRBV21-1; j_gene: TRBJ2-6; d_gene: .; abundance: .; CDR3nt: TGTGCCAGCAGCAAAGTGGCCCCGGGACAGGGCGACTCTGGGGCCAACGTCCTGACTTTC; CDR3aa: CASSKVAPGQGDSGANVLTF
v_gene: TRBV12-3/TRBV12-4; j_gene: TRBJ2-3; d_gene: .; abundance: .; CDR3nt: TGTGCCAGCAGCTTCCCGGGACACCCCAGTAAGTGGGATACGCAGTATTTT; CDR3aa: CASSFPGHPSKWDTQYF
v_gene: TRBV6-2/TRBV6-3; j_gene: TRBJ2-3; d_gene: TRBD1; abundance: few; CDR3nt: TGTGCCAGCAGTTACTCCAAGATTACAGGGGGGGATACGCAGTATTTT; CDR3aa: CASSYSKITGGDTQYF
v_gene: TRBV3-1; j_gene: TRBJ1-2; d_gene: .; abundance: many; CDR3nt: TGTGCCAGCAGCCACCGGACCGATAACTATGGCTACACCTTC; CDR3aa: CASSHRTDNYGYTF
v_gene: TRBV11-3; j_gene: TRBJ2-2; d_gene: .; abundance: few; CDR3nt: TGTGCCAGCAGCTCCCTGAGCGGGGAGCTGTTTTTT; CDR3aa: CASSSLSGELFF
v_gene: TRBV5-1; j_gene: TRBJ2-7; d_gene: TRBD2; abundance: few; CDR3nt: TGCGCCAGCAGCTGGACTAGCGGGGGCTACGAGCAGTACTTC; CDR3aa: CASSWTSGGYEQYF
v_gene: TRBV7-2; j_gene: TRBJ2-6; d_gene: .; abundance: .; CDR3nt: TGTGCCAGCAGTTTCGTGAGCTCTGGGGCCAACGTCCTGACTTTC; CDR3aa: CASSFVSSGANVLTF
v_gene: TRBV30; j_gene: TRBJ1-4; d_gene: .; abundance: many; CDR3nt: TGTGCCTGGAGCGCCGACGGGAATGAAAAACTGTTTTTT; CDR3aa: CAWSADGNEKLFF
v_gene: TRBV20-1; j_gene: TRBJ2-2; d_gene: TRBD2; abundance: many; CDR3nt: TGCAGTGCTCGCCGCCGCGGGCGGGGGGGAACGAACACCGGGGAGCTGTTTTTT; CDR3aa: CSARRRGRGGTNTGELFF
v_gene: TRBV7-7; j_gene: TRBJ2-2; d_gene: .; abundance: .; CDR3nt: TGTGCCAGCAGCTTAGCGGATAACACCGGGGAGCTGTTTTTT; CDR3aa: CASSLADNTGELFF
v_gene: TRBV13; j_gene: TRBJ2-5; d_gene: .; abundance: .; CDR3nt: TGTGCCAGCAGCGAAACCATGACAAAAGAGACCCAGTACTTC; CDR3aa: CASSETMTKETQYF
v_gene: TRBV7-2; j_gene: TRBJ2-1; d_gene: .; abundance: .; CDR3nt: TGTGCCAGCAGCTTCCACCCAGCATTGTACAATGAGCAGTTCTTC; CDR3aa: CASSFHPALYNEQFF
v_gene: TRBV5-4; j_gene: TRBJ1-3; d_gene: .; abundance: few; CDR3nt: TGTGCCAGCAGCTTCGGTAACTCTGGAAACACCATATATTTT; CDR3aa: CASSFGNSGNTIYF
v_gene: TRBV21-1; j_gene: TRBJ2-1; d_gene: .; abundance: medium-sized; CDR3nt: TGTGCCAGCAGCCCCCCAGGTGAGATAGCGGGGCCAAACCTTTACAATGAGCAGTTCTTC; CDR3aa: CASSPPGEIAGPNLYNEQFF
v_gene: TRBV11-2; j_gene: TRBJ1-6; d_gene: .; abundance: .; CDR3nt: TGTGCCAGCAGAGACTCGGTCGCCTATAATTCACCCCTCCACTTT; CDR3aa: CASRDSVAYNSPLHF
v_gene: TRBV4-3; j_gene: TRBJ2-1; d_gene: TRBD2; abundance: many; CDR3nt: TGCGCCAGCAGCCGGGACCCGGGACTAGCGGGGGACAATGAGCAGTTCTTC; CDR3aa: CASSRDPGLAGDNEQFF
v_gene: TRBV20-1; j_gene: TRBJ1-2; d_gene: .; abundance: few; CDR3nt: TGCAGTGCTAGCGAGACATCTAACTATGGCTACACCTTC; CDR3aa: CSASETSNYGYTF
v_gene: TRBV6-4; j_gene: TRBJ2-1; d_gene: TRBD1; abundance: many; CDR3nt: TGTGCCAGCAGTAGAACAGGGGGCCCCAACAATGAGCAGTTCTTC; CDR3aa: CASSRTGGPNNEQFF
v_gene: TRBV5-1; j_gene: TRBJ2-1; d_gene: .; abundance: .; CDR3nt: TGCGCCAGCTGTCGCTCCTCCTACAATGAGCAGTTCTTC; CDR3aa: CASCRSSYNEQFF
v_gene: TRBV6-5; j_gene: TRBJ2-5; d_gene: TRBD2; abundance: many; CDR3nt: TGTGCCAGCAGTTACACCTTTAGCGGGGAGTACCAAGAGACCCAGTACTTC; CDR3aa: CASSYTFSGEYQETQYF
v_gene: TRBV27; j_gene: TRBJ2-7; d_gene: TRBD1; abundance: .; CDR3nt: TGTGCCAGCAGTTGGGGACAGGGAGGCTACGAGCAGTACTTC; CDR3aa: CASSWGQGGYEQYF
v_gene: TRBV20-1; j_gene: TRBJ2-7; d_gene: .; abundance: many; CDR3nt: TGCAGTGCTCAACCCCCAGGGGAGGGCGAGCAGTACTTC; CDR3aa: CSAQPPGEGEQYF
v_gene: TRBV12-3/TRBV12-4; j_gene: TRBJ1-1; d_gene: .; abundance: many; CDR3nt: TGTGCCAGCAGTTCAGTTGAAGCTTTCTTT; CDR3aa: CASSSVEAFF
v_gene: TRBV29-1; j_gene: TRBJ2-7; d_gene: .; abundance: .; CDR3nt: TGCAGCGTTGTAGCACTCAGCTACGAGCAGTACTTC; CDR3aa: CSVVALSYEQYF
v_gene: TRBV20-1; j_gene: TRBJ2-3; d_gene: TRBD2; abundance: many; CDR3nt: TGCAGTGCAACACGGACTAGCGGGGTTACAGATACGCAGTATTTT; CDR3aa: CSATRTSGVTDTQYF
v_gene: TRBV7-6; j_gene: TRBJ2-2; d_gene: .; abundance: .; CDR3nt: TGTGCCAGCAGCTTAGCTGGACAGAACACCGGGGAGCTGTTTTTT; CDR3aa: CASSLAGQNTGELFF
v_gene: TRBV29-1; j_gene: TRBJ2-1; d_gene: TRBD2; abundance: many; CDR3nt: TGCAGCGGTTCCATAGCGGGGTCCTACAATGAGCAGTTCTTC; CDR3aa: CSGSIAGSYNEQFF
v_gene: TRBV2; j_gene: TRBJ2-6; d_gene: .; abundance: few; CDR3nt: TGTGCCAGCAGTGAAGGGGTCTCTGGGGCCAACGTCCTGACTTTC; CDR3aa: CASSEGVSGANVLTF
v_gene: TRBV11-2; j_gene: TRBJ2-1; d_gene: TRBD2; abundance: .; CDR3nt: TGTGCCAGCAGCCCCTGGGGGGGGACGGTCTACAATGAGCAGTTCTTC; CDR3aa: CASSPWGGTVYNEQFF
v_gene: TRBV9; j_gene: TRBJ1-1; d_gene: .; abundance: many; CDR3nt: TGTGCCAGCAGCGTAGGGTATCTCCAGATCTCCACTGAAGCTTTCTTT; CDR3aa: CASSVGYLQISTEAFF
v_gene: TRBV7-2; j_gene: TRBJ1-2; d_gene: .; abundance: many; CDR3nt: TGTGCCAGCAGCTTAAGTACCGCCAGCTATGGCTACACCTTC; CDR3aa: CASSLSTASYGYTF
v_gene: TRBV5-6; j_gene: TRBJ1-2; d_gene: TRBD1; abundance: few; CDR3nt: TGTGCCAGCAGCACCGGACAGGGGAACTATGGCTACACCTTC; CDR3aa: CASSTGQGNYGYTF
v_gene: TRBV29-1; j_gene: TRBJ2-7; d_gene: TRBD1; abundance: many; CDR3nt: TGCAGCGTACCCGGGACAGGGGACGCCGAGCAGTACTTC; CDR3aa: CSVPGTGDAEQYF
v_gene: TRBV5-1; j_gene: TRBJ1-1; d_gene: .; abundance: few; CDR3nt: TGCGCCAGCAGCCCCCCCCGCGGACAAAACAAGAGGTACACTGAAGCTTTCTTT; CDR3aa: CASSPPRGQNKRYTEAFF
v_gene: TRBV7-9; j_gene: TRBJ1-2; d_gene: .; abundance: .; CDR3nt: TGTGCCAGCAGTCAGGGCCCATTTAAAGGCTACACCTTC; CDR3aa: CASSQGPFKGYTF
v_gene: TRBV20-1; j_gene: TRBJ2-3; d_gene: .; abundance: once; CDR3nt: TGCAGTGCTAAGGGCGGCACAGATACGCAGTATTTT; CDR3aa: CSAKGGTDTQYF
v_gene: TRBV7-9; j_gene: TRBJ1-1; d_gene: TRBD1; abundance: few; CDR3nt: TGTGCCAGCAGCTTAGCCACAGGGGGCACTGAAGCTTTCTTT; CDR3aa: CASSLATGGTEAFF